These 20 T cell receptor beta chains were sequenced from one sample in a study of shared clonotypes between healthy human individuals. Profiled with immunoSEQ multiplex PCR; TCRdb holds only in-frame clones, not every one. The sample lists 2 million to 2.5 million clones; about 92% were seen once. The source material was naive CD4+ T cells from PBMCs. Subset specified: CD45RA+ positively selected. Source of these receptors: a man aged 18 to 35 in good health. Some clones in this sample may be carry-over from other donors' samples.

The rearrangement uses TRBV4-1 and TRBJ2-5; D tentatively reads TRBD1 or TRBD2 (5 bases each). CDR3 size: 16 residues. The V gene lost 0 bases and the J gene lost 5 bases, with 16 bases spanning the gap. The V gene's germline CDR1 is MGHRA and CDR2 YSYEKL. The CDR3 loop is CASSQDPGRGGETQYF. Here the CDR3 DNA reads TGCGCCAGCAGCCAAGATCCGGGTAGGGGCGGGGAGACCCAGTACTTC.

V and J are TRBV29-1 and TRBJ1-1, with 8 bases aligning to TRBD1. This CDR3 comprises 14 residues. Germline V gives CDR1 SQVTM, CDR2 ANQGSEA. The J segment lost 4 bases and the V segment lost 4 bases, leaving 8 bases of the junction unmatched. As DNA, the CDR3 is TGCAGCGTTGGGGGGGACAGGTCTTGCACTGAAGCTTTCTTT. Translated, it gives CSVGGDRSCTEAFF. The entire variable domain, with the rest obtained from reference TRBV29-1 and TRBJ1-1, is as follows: SAVISQKPSRDICQRGTSLTIQCQVDSQVTMMFWYRQQPGQSLTLIATANQGSEATYESGFVIDKFPISRPNLTFSTLTVSNMSPEDSSIYLCSVGGDRSCTEAFFGQGTRLTVV.

The CDR3 is CATQEFTQYF. The CDR3 nucleotides are TGTGCCACCCAAGAATTTACGCAGTATTTT. The V gene is TRBV25-1, the J gene TRBJ2-3, with D hard to call. CDR3 size: 10 residues. V shed 10 bases and J shed 8 bases, with 10 bases lying between them. Germline assignment: CDR1 MGHDK and CDR2 SYGVNS.

The J gene is TRBJ2-7, the V gene TRBV7-2; D remains unclear. Trimming removed 5 bases from V and 2 bases from J, with 4 bases in between. CDR1 and CDR2 from the germline V gene are SGHTA and FQGNSA. This CDR3 has 11 residues. The CDR3 sequence is CASSDTYEQYF. For the CDR3, the DNA is TGTGCCAGCAGCGATACCTACGAGCAGTACTTC.

In the case of this clone: The junction does not match germline at one end; this may be a read error. J is TRBJ1-1 and V is TRBV6-5; D is perhaps TRBD1 (5 bases). The CDR3 contains 11 residues. Germline V gene lookup returns CDR1 MNHEY and CDR2 SVGAGI. The CDR3 here is CASSWQGPGDF. CDR3 nucleotide sequence: TGTGCCAGCAGTTGGCAGGGACCTGGGGATTTT.

This sequence joins TRBV5-4 and TRBJ1-3; 8 bases line up with TRBD1. The CDR3 covers 14 residues. CDR1 is SGHNT, CDR2 YYREEE, per germline (reference sequence). Losses at the gene ends were 5 bases for V and 4 bases for J; bases not matched to a gene: 5. In nucleotides, the CDR3 is TGTGCCAGCAGACAGACAGGGGCCGGAAACACCATATATTTT. This sequence encodes CASRQTGAGNTIYF.

CDR3 nucleotides: TGTGCCAGCAGTTGGTCTCCGGGACTAGCGGGAGAAGAGACCCAGTACTTC. This codes for CASSWSPGLAGEETQYF. J is TRBJ2-5 and V is TRBV28; 14 bases align to TRBD2. The CDR3 is 17 amino acids. Germline trimming cut 4 bases from V and 3 bases from J; bases unmatched to any gene: 7. Germline V gene sequence: CDR1 MDHEN, CDR2 SYDVKM.

V usage is TRBV7-3 and J usage is TRBJ1-4; D gene uncertain. The V end was cut by 10 bases, the J end by 6 bases, with 15 bases between. The CDR3 contains 13 residues. CDR1 is SGHTA, CDR2 FQGTGA, per germline. The CDR3, as DNA: TGTGCCATCCGAGTTTTTTTGGATGAAAAACTGTTTTTT. It is translated as CAIRVFLDEKLFF.

The chain carries TRBV4-1 and TRBJ2-1, with D uncertain. Germline assignment: CDR1 MGHRA and CDR2 YSYEKL. This CDR3 is built from 16 residues. Trimming shortened V by 3 bases and J by 0 bases, and 12 bases separated the two germline ends. CDR3 in DNA: TGCGCCAGCAGCCATCCTGGGAAGTCCTCCTACAATGAGCAGTTCTTC. Translation: CASSHPGKSSYNEQFF.

The chain recombines TRBV2 with TRBJ2-1, with 11 bases fitting TRBD2. Germline CDR1 SNHLY, CDR2 FYNNEI. V dropped 4 bases and J dropped 8; count of bases not matched to a gene: 13. The CDR3 covers 17 residues. This chain's CDR3 is CASSGHSGRARVDEQFF. In nucleotides, the CDR3 is TGTGCCAGCAGTGGCCATAGCGGGAGGGCCCGTGTCGATGAGCAGTTCTTC.

For this clone: Other DNA variants within this sample encode the same CDR3. The J gene is TRBJ2-2, the V gene TRBV11-3, with unresolved D. Between the trimmed V and J ends, which lost 1 base and 5 bases, there was a span of 5 bases. From germline, CDR1 is SGHNT and CDR2 YENEEA. The CDR3 consists of 13 residues. In DNA form, the CDR3 reads TGTGCCAGCAGCTTAGTTTCAACCGGGGAGCTGTTTTTT. This codes for CASSLVSTGELFF.

The CDR3 reads CATSRDRPINYGYTF. The CDR3 DNA sequence: TGTGCCACCAGCAGAGATCGTCCTATAAACTATGGCTACACCTTC. The rearrangement uses TRBV15 and TRBJ1-2; unclear D gene. Trimming removed 0 bases from V and 2 bases from J, with 10 bases in between. Germline V gene data show CDR1 as LNHNV and CDR2 as YYDKDF (reference sequence). This CDR3 is 15 amino acids long.

Remarks on this clone: The sample contains more than one DNA sequence encoding this CDR3. The gene calls are TRBV20-1 and TRBJ2-5; TRBD2 aligns across 8 bases. The CDR3 extends over 11 amino acids. Germline-derived CDR1 and CDR2 are DFQATT and SNEGSKA (reference sequence). The CDR3 is CSAAGEETQYF. CDR3 bases: TGCAGCGCAGCGGGAGAGGAGACCCAGTACTTC.

This chain connects TRBV6-1 to TRBJ2-7; 7 bases are a match to TRBD1. Germline lookup yields CDR1 MNHNS and CDR2 SASEGT. Trimming removed 1 base from V and 4 bases from J; junction bases left unmatched: 7. CDR3 size: 15 residues. CDR3 sequence reads: CASSEGGTAHYEQYF. In DNA form, the CDR3 reads TGTGCCAGCAGTGAAGGAGGGACAGCTCATTACGAGCAGTACTTC.

V and J are TRBV5-1 and TRBJ1-5; D gene unclear. The V and J ends lost 3 bases and 7 bases respectively, with 14 bases between them. Germline V gene data show CDR1 as SGHRS and CDR2 as YFSETQ. The CDR3 loop spans 14 amino acids. CDR3 sequence (DNA): TGCGCCAGCAGCTCGGGTACGTTGGACCAGCCCCAGCATTTT. Its protein is CASSSGTLDQPQHF.

The rearrangement links TRBV7-3 to TRBJ2-3; TRBD1 or TRBD2 may be the D gene (5 bases each). This CDR3 contains 13 residues. V gave up 5 bases and J gave up 14 bases, with 20 bases separating them. The germline CDR1 and CDR2 sequences are SGHTA and FQGTGA. This chain's CDR3 is CASSPRDGIARYF. Here the CDR3 DNA reads TGTGCCAGCAGCCCGAGGGACGGAATTGCCCGGTATTTT.

The V and J genes are TRBV5-1 and TRBJ2-7, with a possible D match to TRBD2 (5 bases). The germline V and J ends were trimmed by 4 bases and 5 bases, with 16 bases remaining between them. Germline CDR1 is SGHRS and CDR2 is YFSETQ. This CDR3 contains 14 residues. The CDR3 nucleotides read TGCGCCAGCAGCCCATGGACTCAGAGCGACGAGCAGTACTTC. Translated, it gives CASSPWTQSDEQYF. The whole variable domain, filled in from reference TRBV5-1 and TRBJ2-7, reads KAGVTQTPRYLIKTRGQQVTLSCSPISGHRSVSWYQQTPGQGLQFLFEYFSETQRNKGNFPGRFSGRQFSNSRSEMNVSTLELGDSALYLCASSPWTQSDEQYFGPGTRLTVT.

The chain couples TRBV4-3 to TRBJ1-1; D ambiguous. This CDR3 contains 15 residues. Looked up from germline, CDR1 is LGHNA and CDR2 is YSLEER. The V end lost 0 bases, the J end lost 5 bases, and 13 bases lay between the germline ends. The CDR3 DNA is TGCGCCAGCAGCCAAGATCTTTCAGGCCGTACTGAAGCTTTCTTT. As protein: CASSQDLSGRTEAFF.

The chain carries TRBV25-1 and TRBJ1-2; D gene uncertain. This CDR3 is built from 14 residues. Germline V gene lookup returns CDR1 MGHDK and CDR2 SYGVNS. Trimming shortened V by 3 bases and J by 2 bases, and 10 bases separated the two germline ends. CDR3: CASSDWNPNYGYTF. CDR3 sequence (DNA): TGTGCCAGCAGTGACTGGAACCCCAACTATGGCTACACCTTC.

The V gene is TRBV9, the J gene TRBJ1-5, with D possibly being TRBD1 (6 bases). CDR3 length: 16 residues. CDR1 SGDLS and CDR2 YYNGEE come from the germline V gene. Trimming removed 5 bases at V and 6 bases at J, with 21 bases between. The CDR3 DNA follows: TGTGCCAGCAGTCCGGGTCTGGGGGCTTCGAGTCAGCCCCAGCATTTT. Protein sequence: CASSPGLGASSQPQHF.